This TCR beta chain came from a study of OX40 agonist ivuxolimab in advanced cancers. General observations from the study: On average, a greater number of expanded clones characterised CD8+ T cells relative to CD4+.

The CDR3 spans 14 residues. Germline CDR1 and CDR2: MNHEY and SVGAGI. Trimming stripped 2 bases from V and 0 bases from J, with 7 bases between. About this clone: As yet, its antigen is unknown.

Measured with immunoSEQ multiplex PCR; TCRdb has only the in-frame clones, and not every one. This table has some 98,000 clones, 91% appearing once. A history of autoimmune disease or systemic immunosuppression excluded patients. The clonotype originates from an adult with an advanced solid tumor such as melanoma, head and neck, liver or kidney cancer. The chain has TRBV6-5 and TRBJ1-1; weak D call: TRBD1 (5 bases). Sequenced material: CD4+ or CD8+ T cells sorted from blood, taken in a trial of the OX40 agonist ivuxolimab. CDR3 coding DNA: TGTGCCAGCAGTTACCGACAGTTGAACACTGAAGCTTTCTTT. Protein product: CASSYRQLNTEAFF.